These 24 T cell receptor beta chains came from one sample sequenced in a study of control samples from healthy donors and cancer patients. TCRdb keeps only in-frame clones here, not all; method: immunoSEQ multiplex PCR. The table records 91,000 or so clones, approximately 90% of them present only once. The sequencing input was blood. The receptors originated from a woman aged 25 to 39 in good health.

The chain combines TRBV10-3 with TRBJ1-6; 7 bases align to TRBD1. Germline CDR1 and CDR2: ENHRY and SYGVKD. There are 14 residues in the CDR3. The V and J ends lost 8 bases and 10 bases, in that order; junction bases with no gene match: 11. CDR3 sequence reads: CAIARDSGKSPLHF. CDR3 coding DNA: TGTGCCATCGCCCGGGACAGTGGAAAGTCACCCCTCCACTTT.

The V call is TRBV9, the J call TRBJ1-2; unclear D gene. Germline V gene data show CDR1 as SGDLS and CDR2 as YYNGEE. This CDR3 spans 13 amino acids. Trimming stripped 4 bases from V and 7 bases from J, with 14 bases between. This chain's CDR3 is CASSPPGLGGYTF. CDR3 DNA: TGTGCCAGCAGCCCACCGGGTCTAGGTGGCTACACCTTC.

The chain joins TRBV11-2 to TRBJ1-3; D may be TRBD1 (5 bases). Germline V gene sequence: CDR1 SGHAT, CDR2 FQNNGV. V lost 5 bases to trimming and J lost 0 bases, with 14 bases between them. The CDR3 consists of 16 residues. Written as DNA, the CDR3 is TGTGCCAGCAGCCCGACAGCCCTGAGCTCTGGAAACACCATATATTTT. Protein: CASSPTALSSGNTIYF. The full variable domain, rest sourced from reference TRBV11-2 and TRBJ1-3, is EAGVAQSPRYKIIEKRQSVAFWCNPISGHATLYWYQQILGQGPKLLIQFQNNGVVDDSQLPKDRFSAERLKGVDSTLKIQPAKLEDSAVYLCASSPTALSSGNTIYFGEGSWLTVV.

CDR3 residues: CAWIRHTEAFF. For the CDR3, the DNA is TGTGCCTGGATCCGGCACACTGAAGCTTTCTTT. J is TRBJ1-1 and V is TRBV30; D uncertain. The V gene's germline CDR1 is GTSNPN and CDR2 SVGIG (reference sequence). V shed 4 bases and J shed 3 bases, with 6 bases lying between them. The length of the CDR3 is 11 residues.

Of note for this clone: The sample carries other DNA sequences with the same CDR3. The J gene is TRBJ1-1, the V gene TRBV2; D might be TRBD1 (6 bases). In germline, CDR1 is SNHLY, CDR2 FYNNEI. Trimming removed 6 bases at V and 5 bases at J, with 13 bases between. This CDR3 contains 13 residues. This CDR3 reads CASSQQGGTEAFF. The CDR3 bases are TGTGCCAGCAGCCAACAGGGAGGGACTGAAGCTTTCTTT.

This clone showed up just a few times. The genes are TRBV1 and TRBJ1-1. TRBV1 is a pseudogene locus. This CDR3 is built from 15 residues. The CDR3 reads CTSSQFPSGDTEAFF. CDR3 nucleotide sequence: TGCACCAGCAGCCAGTTCCCAAGTGGAGACACTGAAGCTTTCTTT.

CDR3 nucleotides: TGCGCCAGCAGCTTGACAGGGGGCGACTCCTCCTCGCAGCCCCAGCATTTT. It encodes CASSLTGGDSSSQPQHF. This chain connects TRBV5-1 to TRBJ1-5; TRBD1 matches at 9 bases. Germline values: CDR1 SGHRS, CDR2 YFSETQ. The CDR3 spans 17 residues. V dropped 1 base and J dropped 7; count of bases not matched to a gene: 12. Using reference TRBV5-1 and TRBJ1-5 for the parts outside the CDR3, the full variable domain is KAGVTQTPRYLIKTRGQQVTLSCSPISGHRSVSWYQQTPGQGLQFLFEYFSETQRNKGNFPGRFSGRQFSNSRSEMNVSTLELGDSALYLCASSLTGGDSSSQPQHFGDGTRLSIL.

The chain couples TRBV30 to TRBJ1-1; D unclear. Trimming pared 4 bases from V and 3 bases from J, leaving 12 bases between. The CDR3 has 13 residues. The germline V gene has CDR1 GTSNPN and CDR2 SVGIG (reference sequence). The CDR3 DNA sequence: TGTGCCTGGAATCCCCAGGCGGACACTGAAGCTTTCTTT. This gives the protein CAWNPQADTEAFF.

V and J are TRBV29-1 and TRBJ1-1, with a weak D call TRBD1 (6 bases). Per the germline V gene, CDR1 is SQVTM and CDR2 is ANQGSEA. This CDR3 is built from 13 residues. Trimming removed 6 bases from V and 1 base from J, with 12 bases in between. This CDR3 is CSVTGQQNTEAFF. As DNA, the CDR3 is TGCAGCGTGACCGGACAGCAGAACACTGAAGCTTTCTTT.

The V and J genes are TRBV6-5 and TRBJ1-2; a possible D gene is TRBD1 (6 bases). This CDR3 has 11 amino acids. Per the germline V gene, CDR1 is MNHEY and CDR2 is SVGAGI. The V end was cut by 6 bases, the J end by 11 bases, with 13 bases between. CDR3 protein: CASSDARGYTF. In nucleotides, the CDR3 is TGTGCCAGCAGCGACGCCAGGGGATACACCTTC.

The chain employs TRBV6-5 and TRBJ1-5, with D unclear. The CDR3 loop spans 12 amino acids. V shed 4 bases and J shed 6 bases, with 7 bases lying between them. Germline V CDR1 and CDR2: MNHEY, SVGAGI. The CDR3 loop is CASSFRGQPQHF. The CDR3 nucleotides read TGTGCCAGCAGTTTCCGGGGTCAGCCCCAGCATTTT.

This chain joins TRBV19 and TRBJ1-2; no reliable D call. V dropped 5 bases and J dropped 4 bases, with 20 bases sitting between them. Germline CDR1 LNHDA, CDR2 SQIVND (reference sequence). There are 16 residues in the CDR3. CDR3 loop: CASSFGLIVLGYGYTF. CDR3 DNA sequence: TGTGCCAGTAGTTTCGGACTTATAGTTCTTGGCTATGGCTACACCTTC. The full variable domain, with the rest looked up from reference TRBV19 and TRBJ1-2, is DGGITQSPKYLFRKEGQNVTLSCEQNLNHDAMYWYRQDPGQGLRLIYYSQIVNDFQKGDIAEGYSVSREKKESFPLTVTSAQKNPTAFYLCASSFGLIVLGYGYTFGSGTRLTVV.

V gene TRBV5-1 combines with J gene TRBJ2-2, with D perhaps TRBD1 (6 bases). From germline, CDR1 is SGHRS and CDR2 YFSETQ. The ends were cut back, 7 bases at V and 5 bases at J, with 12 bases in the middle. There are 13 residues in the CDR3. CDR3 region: CASLGQRTGELFF. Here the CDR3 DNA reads TGCGCCAGCCTAGGACAGAGAACCGGGGAGCTGTTTTTT.

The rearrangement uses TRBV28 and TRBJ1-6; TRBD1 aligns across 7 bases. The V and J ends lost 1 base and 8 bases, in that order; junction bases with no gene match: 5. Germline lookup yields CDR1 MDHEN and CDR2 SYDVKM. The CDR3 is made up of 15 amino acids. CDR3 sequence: CASSLLTGPHSPLHF. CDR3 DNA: TGTGCCAGCAGTTTATTGACAGGGCCACATTCACCCCTCCACTTT.

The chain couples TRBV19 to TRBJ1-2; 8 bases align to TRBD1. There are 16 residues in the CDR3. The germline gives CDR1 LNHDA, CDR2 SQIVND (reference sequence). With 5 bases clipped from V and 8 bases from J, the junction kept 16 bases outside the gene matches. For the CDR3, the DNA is TGTGCCAGTAGTTCCTACCGGACAGGGTCCCTAGGAGGCTACACCTTC. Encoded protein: CASSSYRTGSLGGYTF. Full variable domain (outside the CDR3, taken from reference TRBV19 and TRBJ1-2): DGGITQSPKYLFRKEGQNVTLSCEQNLNHDAMYWYRQDPGQGLRLIYYSQIVNDFQKGDIAEGYSVSREKKESFPLTVTSAQKNPTAFYLCASSSYRTGSLGGYTFGSGTRLTVV.

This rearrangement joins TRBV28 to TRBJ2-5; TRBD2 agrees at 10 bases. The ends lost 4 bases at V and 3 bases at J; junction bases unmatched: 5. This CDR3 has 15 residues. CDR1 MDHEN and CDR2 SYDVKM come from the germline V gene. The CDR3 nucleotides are TGTGCCAGCAGTTCCCTTGGACTAGCGGAAGAGACCCAGTACTTC. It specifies CASSSLGLAEETQYF.

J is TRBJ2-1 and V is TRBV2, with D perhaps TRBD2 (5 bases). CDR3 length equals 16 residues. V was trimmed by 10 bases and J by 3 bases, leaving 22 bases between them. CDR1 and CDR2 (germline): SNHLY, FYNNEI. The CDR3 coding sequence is TGTGCCACCCACGTCCCAAACAGCGGAGGCTACAATGAGCAGTTCTTC. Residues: CATHVPNSGGYNEQFF.

As DNA, the CDR3 is TGTGCCTGGACGGGGGGAAGCGGTGGGGCTAATGAAAAACTGTTTTTT. Translating gives CAWTGGSGGANEKLFF. The chain couples TRBV30 to TRBJ1-4; possibly TRBD1 for D (5 bases). The ends were cut back, 4 bases at V and 3 bases at J, with 18 bases in the middle. From germline, CDR1 is GTSNPN and CDR2 SVGIG (reference sequence). The CDR3 has 16 amino acids.

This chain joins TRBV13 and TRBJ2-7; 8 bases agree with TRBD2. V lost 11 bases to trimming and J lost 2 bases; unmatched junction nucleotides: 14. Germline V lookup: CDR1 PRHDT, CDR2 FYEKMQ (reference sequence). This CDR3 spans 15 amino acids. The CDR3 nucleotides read TGTGCCCCCAGCAAAGAGGGCGGGGGGACCTACGAGCAGTACTTC. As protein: CAPSKEGGGTYEQYF.

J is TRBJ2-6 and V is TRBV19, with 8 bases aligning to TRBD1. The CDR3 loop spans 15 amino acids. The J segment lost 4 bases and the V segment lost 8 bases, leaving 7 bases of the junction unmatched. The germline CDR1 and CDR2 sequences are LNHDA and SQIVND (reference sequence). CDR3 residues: CASFRQGPGANVLTF. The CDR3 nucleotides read TGTGCCAGTTTCCGACAGGGGCCCGGGGCCAACGTCCTGACTTTC.

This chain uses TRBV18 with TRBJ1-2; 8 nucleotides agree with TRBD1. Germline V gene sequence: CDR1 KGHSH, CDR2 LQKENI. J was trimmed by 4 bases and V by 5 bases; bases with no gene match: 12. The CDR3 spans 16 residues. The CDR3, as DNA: TGTGCCAGCTCAGCGACGACAGGGGTAACTGCCTATGGCTACACCTTC. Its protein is CASSATTGVTAYGYTF.

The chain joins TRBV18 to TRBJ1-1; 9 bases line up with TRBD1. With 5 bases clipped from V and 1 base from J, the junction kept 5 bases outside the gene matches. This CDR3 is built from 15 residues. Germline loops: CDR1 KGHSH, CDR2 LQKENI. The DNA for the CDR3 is TGTGCCAGCTCATCCCGGACAGGGGAGAACACTGAAGCTTTCTTT. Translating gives CASSSRTGENTEAFF.

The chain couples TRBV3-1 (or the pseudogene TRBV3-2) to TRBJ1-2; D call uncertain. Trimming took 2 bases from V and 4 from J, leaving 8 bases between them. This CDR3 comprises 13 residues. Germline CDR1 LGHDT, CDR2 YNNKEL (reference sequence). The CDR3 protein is CASSQLASYGYTF. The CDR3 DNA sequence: TGTGCCAGCAGCCAACTCGCGAGCTATGGCTACACCTTC.

The CDR3 nucleotides are TGCGCCAGCAGACCTGAATTGAACACTGAAGCTTTCTTT. Protein: CASRPELNTEAFF. This chain connects TRBV5-1 to TRBJ1-1; D is uncertain. This CDR3 is built from 13 residues. Germline lookup yields CDR1 SGHRS and CDR2 YFSETQ. V was shortened by 5 bases and J by 0 bases, with 8 bases between the two germline ends. Combining the CDR3 with reference TRBV5-1 and TRBJ1-1 gives the whole variable domain KAGVTQTPRYLIKTRGQQVTLSCSPISGHRSVSWYQQTPGQGLQFLFEYFSETQRNKGNFPGRFSGRQFSNSRSEMNVSTLELGDSALYLCASRPELNTEAFFGQGTRLTVV.